A selection of T cell receptor beta chains follows, all from one sample in a study of shared clonotypes between healthy human individuals. The repertoire was sequenced with immunoSEQ multiplex PCR; TCRdb's copy has only in-frame clones and lacks some. Counted here are approximately 1,000,000 clones, 77% occurring once; the ten biggest clones make up roughly 0.9%. The sequencing input was memory CD4+ T cells from PBMCs. These receptors were collected from a man aged 18 to 29 in good health. Some clones in this sample may be carry-over from other donors' samples. The CDR3 runs from the conserved cysteine through the conserved F or W. A D gene is named only where the DNA matches it firmly. The size field is filled for only some rows; it gives once, few, many or a size class.

CDR3aa,CDR3nt,d_gene,abundance,j_gene,len,v_gene
CASSLEGAQETQYF,TGCGCCAGCAGCTTGGAGGGGGCGCAAGAGACCCAGTACTTC,TRBD1,.,TRBJ2-5,14,TRBV5-1
CASSRTSGSGYEQYF,TGTGCCAGCAGCCGGACTAGCGGGAGTGGCTACGAGCAGTACTTC,TRBD2,.,TRBJ2-7,15,TRBV7-2
CASSPRTEGLRQGRTEAFF,TGTGCCAGCAGCCCGCGAACCGAGGGGCTAAGACAGGGGAGGACTGAAGCTTTCTTT,TRBD1,.,TRBJ1-1,19,TRBV9
CASSLFGTNPTDTQYF,TGTGCCAGCAGCTTATTCGGGACGAACCCCACAGATACGCAGTATTTT,.,.,TRBJ2-3,16,TRBV7-2
CASSLVSGYRDGYTF,TGTGCCAGCAGCTTGGTGTCAGGTTATCGGGATGGCTACACCTTC,.,.,TRBJ1-2,15,TRBV5-4
CASSGQPLAKNIQYF,TGTGCCAGCAGTGGCCAACCTCTAGCCAAAAACATTCAGTACTTC,.,.,TRBJ2-4,15,TRBV28
CASSPAGTGLLNTEAFF,TGTGCCAGCAGTCCGGCTGGGACAGGGCTTTTGAACACTGAAGCTTTCTTT,TRBD1,.,TRBJ1-1,17,TRBV28
CASSLISGGYGYTF,TGTGCCAGCAGTTTAATATCCGGGGGCTATGGCTACACCTTC,.,few,TRBJ1-2,14,TRBV28
CASSPYGTYGYTF,TGTGCCAGCAGCCCCTATGGGACGTATGGCTACACCTTC,.,.,TRBJ1-2,13,TRBV13
CSGTRGWNTEAFF,TGCAGCGGTACCCGGGGCTGGAACACTGAAGCTTTCTTT,.,few,TRBJ1-1,13,TRBV29-1
CDSSFTWDTTRSYEQYF,TGTGACAGCAGCTTCACATGGGACACCACCCGATCCTACGAGCAGTACTTC,.,.,TRBJ2-7,17,TRBV11-2